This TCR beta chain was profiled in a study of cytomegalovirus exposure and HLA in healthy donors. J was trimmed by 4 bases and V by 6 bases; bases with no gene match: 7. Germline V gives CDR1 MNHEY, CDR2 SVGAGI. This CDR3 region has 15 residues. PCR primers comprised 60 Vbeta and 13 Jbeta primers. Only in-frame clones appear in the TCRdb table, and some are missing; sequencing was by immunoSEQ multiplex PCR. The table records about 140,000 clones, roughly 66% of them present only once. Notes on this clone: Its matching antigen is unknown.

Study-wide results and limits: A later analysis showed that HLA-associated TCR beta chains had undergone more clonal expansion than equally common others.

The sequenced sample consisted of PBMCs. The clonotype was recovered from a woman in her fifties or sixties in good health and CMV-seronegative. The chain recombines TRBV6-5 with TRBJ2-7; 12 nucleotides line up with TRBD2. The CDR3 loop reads CASSSSGRAVYEQYF. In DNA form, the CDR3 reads TGTGCCAGCAGCTCTAGCGGGAGGGCCGTTTACGAGCAGTACTTC.